The 28 T cell receptor beta chains below all came from one sample that was sequenced in a study of blood T cell repertoires in COVID-19. The table came from immunoSEQ multiplex PCR; TCRdb's copy has only in-frame clones and leaves some out. Among about 140,000 clones, roughly 85% were seen once, and the ten largest hold around 3%. Material: PBMCs or T cells enriched from blood (not recorded which). All receptors come from a woman in her fifties or sixties who had recovered from COVID-19.

The chain employs TRBV6-5 and TRBJ1-1; D remains ambiguous. The CDR3 length is 13 residues. Trimming pared 0 bases from V and 6 bases from J, leaving 8 bases between. The germline gives CDR1 MNHEY, CDR2 SVGAGI. Here the CDR3 reads CASSYSTRSEAFF. CDR3 DNA sequence: TGTGCCAGCAGTTACTCGACGAGGTCTGAAGCTTTCTTT.

The rearrangement links TRBV9 to TRBJ1-2; D perhaps matches TRBD1 (5 bases). Germline CDR1 reads SGDLS; CDR2 reads YYNGEE. The length of the CDR3 is 13 residues. Trimming cost V 0 bases and J 3 bases, with 6 bases left between them. This CDR3 is CASSVVTDYGYTF. CDR3 DNA: TGTGCCAGCAGCGTAGTGACAGACTATGGCTACACCTTC.

The rearrangement uses TRBV12-3 or TRBV12-4 and TRBJ2-3; D is uncertain. V lost 5 bases, J lost 2 bases, and 5 bases lay in between. This CDR3 is built from 12 residues. CDR3 amino acids: CASSTTTDTQYF. The CDR3 DNA reads TGTGCCAGCAGTACAACCACAGATACGCAGTATTTT.

This clone was picked up a small number of times. CDR3 loop: CAISERGNEQYF. In nucleotides, the CDR3 is TGTGCCATCAGCGAGCGGGGGAACGAGCAGTACTTC. The chain is built from TRBV10-3 and TRBJ2-7, with TRBD2 matching over 8 bases. CDR1 ENHRY and CDR2 SYGVKD come from the germline V gene. CDR3 length equals 12 residues. The V and J ends lost 6 bases and 5 bases, in that order; junction bases with no gene match: 3.

CDR3 DNA sequence: TGTGCCAGCAGCTTGCTCCCCGGGACAGGGGACGGCTATGGCTACACCTTC. Its protein product is CASSLLPGTGDGYGYTF. The genes are TRBV5-6 and TRBJ1-2; 10 bases match TRBD1. V lost 1 base, J lost 4 bases, and 10 bases stayed unmatched. This CDR3 is 17 amino acids long. Per the germline V gene, CDR1 is SGHDT and CDR2 is YYEEEE.

Remarks on this clone: The sample holds other DNA sequences that translate to the same CDR3. This chain uses TRBV29-1 with TRBJ1-5; no firm D call. Germline V gene sequence: CDR1 SQVTM, CDR2 ANQGSEA. Trimming left V 4 bases short and J 0 bases short, with 7 bases between. This CDR3 spans 13 amino acids. The CDR3 nucleotides are TGCAGCGTTGCCCAGGATAGCAATCAGCCCCAGCATTTT. Translation: CSVAQDSNQPQHF. The whole variable domain, remainder taken from reference TRBV29-1 and TRBJ1-5, is SAVISQKPSRDICQRGTSLTIQCQVDSQVTMMFWYRQQPGQSLTLIATANQGSEATYESGFVIDKFPISRPNLTFSTLTVSNMSPEDSSIYLCSVAQDSNQPQHFGDGTRLSIL.

This chain joins TRBV5-1 and TRBJ2-3; D is unresolved. Trimming cost V 0 bases and J 0 bases, with 11 bases left between them. Germline CDR1 and CDR2: SGHRS and YFSETQ. The CDR3 covers 16 residues. CDR3 sequence (DNA): TGCGCCAGCAGCTTGGATGGTAGCCCAAGCACAGATACGCAGTATTTT. Encoded protein: CASSLDGSPSTDTQYF. Full variable domain (remainder filled in from reference TRBV5-1 and TRBJ2-3): KAGVTQTPRYLIKTRGQQVTLSCSPISGHRSVSWYQQTPGQGLQFLFEYFSETQRNKGNFPGRFSGRQFSNSRSEMNVSTLELGDSALYLCASSLDGSPSTDTQYFGPGTRLTVL.

The V gene is TRBV5-5, the J gene TRBJ1-3, with 7 bases matching TRBD1. CDR1 and CDR2 (germline): SGHKS, YYEKEE (reference sequence). J was trimmed by 2 bases and V by 2 bases; bases with no gene match: 4. The CDR3 is 15 residues long. CDR3 residues: CASSLPGTAGNTIYF. The CDR3 DNA follows: TGTGCCAGCAGCTTACCCGGGACAGCTGGAAACACCATATATTTT.

This clone was seen repeatedly, ten times or more. The chain links TRBV5-5 to TRBJ1-5; unclear D gene. The V end lost 0 bases, the J end lost 0 bases, and 7 bases lay between the germline ends. Germline V gene lookup returns CDR1 SGHKS and CDR2 YYEKEE (reference sequence). CDR3 length: 15 residues. This CDR3 reads CASSLVWHSNQPQHF. The CDR3 nucleotides are TGTGCCAGCAGCTTGGTATGGCATAGCAATCAGCCCCAGCATTTT.

The CDR3 region has the DNA TGTGCCAGCAGCTTTAAAAGGGGATTCTATGGCTACACCTTC. Its translation is CASSFKRGFYGYTF. The V gene is TRBV7-2, the J gene TRBJ1-2, with a tentative D call TRBD1 (5 bases). The CDR3 contains 14 residues. CDR1 SGHTA and CDR2 FQGNSA come from the germline V gene. Between the trimmed V and J ends, which lost 3 bases and 4 bases, there was a span of 12 bases. Combining the CDR3 with reference TRBV7-2 and TRBJ1-2 gives the whole variable domain GAGVSQSPSNKVTEKGKDVELRCDPISGHTALYWYRQSLGQGLEFLIYFQGNSAPDKSGLPSDRFSAERTGGSVSTLTIQRTQQEDSAVYLCASSFKRGFYGYTFGSGTRLTVV.

The chain links TRBV4-1 to TRBJ2-7; no firm D call. The V gene lost 0 bases and the J gene lost 6 bases, with 12 bases spanning the gap. This CDR3 is 14 amino acids long. Germline V gives CDR1 MGHRA, CDR2 YSYEKL. The DNA for the CDR3 is TGCGCCAGCAGCCAAGAGAGCGACGTCGTCGAGCAGTACTTC. As protein: CASSQESDVVEQYF.

CDR3 residues: CATSGGGRLDEQFF. CDR3 nucleotide sequence: TGTGCCACCAGTGGGGGCGGGAGGCTCGATGAGCAGTTCTTC. V gene TRBV24-1 combines with J gene TRBJ2-1, with 8 bases lining up with TRBD2. The CDR3 covers 14 residues. Germline lookup yields CDR1 KGHDR and CDR2 SFDVKD. Trimming at V came to 5 bases and at J to 8 bases, leaving 7 bases not matched to a gene.

The chain couples TRBV7-2 to TRBJ1-1; D is possibly TRBD1 (5 bases). The germline gives CDR1 SGHTA, CDR2 FQGNSA. The CDR3 is 14 residues long. V was clipped by 2 bases and J by 3 bases, with 10 bases between them. CDR3 nucleotides: TGTGCCAGCAGCTTAACCCGACAGCACACTGAAGCTTTCTTT. Translation gives CASSLTRQHTEAFF.

This chain links TRBV11-1 with TRBJ2-2; the match to TRBD2 covers 10 bases. Per germline, CDR1 SGHAT and CDR2 FQDESV (reference sequence). The trim removed 5 bases at V and 4 bases at J, leaving 4 bases unmatched. The CDR3 contains 15 residues. CDR3 region: CASSPGLAVTGELFF. Here the CDR3 DNA reads TGTGCCAGCAGCCCAGGACTAGCGGTCACCGGGGAGCTGTTTTTT.

This clone has a handful of counts. The CDR3 DNA sequence: TGTGCCAGCAGCCCGGGCGGGATTGTAAACACTGAAGCTTTCTTT. Encoded protein: CASSPGGIVNTEAFF. V is TRBV11-3 and J is TRBJ1-1, with D unclear. This CDR3 is built from 15 residues. The germline V gene encodes CDR1 SGHNT and CDR2 YENEEA. The ends were cut back, 5 bases at V and 2 bases at J, with 15 bases in the middle. The full variable domain, its missing parts supplied by reference TRBV11-3 and TRBJ1-1, is EAGVVQSPRYKIIEKKQPVAFWCNPISGHNTLYWYLQNLGQGPELLIRYENEEAVDDSQLPKDRFSAERLKGVDSTLKIQPAELGDSAVYLCASSPGGIVNTEAFFGQGTRLTVV.

The chain is built from TRBV9 and TRBJ2-3, with TRBD2 matching 8 bases. Trimming at V came to 3 bases and at J to 4 bases, leaving 7 bases not matched to a gene. Germline V gene data show CDR1 as SGDLS and CDR2 as YYNGEE. This CDR3 spans 15 amino acids. The CDR3 region is CASSDSGGGADTQYF. CDR3 coding DNA: TGTGCCAGCAGCGACAGCGGGGGCGGTGCAGATACGCAGTATTTT.

The genes are TRBV5-4 and TRBJ1-3, with TRBD1 identical over 7 bases. CDR3 size: 16 residues. The germline CDR1 and CDR2 sequences are SGHNT and YYREEE (reference sequence). V was pared by 0 bases and J by 4 bases, with 7 bases of the junction left unmatched. CDR3 DNA sequence: TGTGCCAGCAGCTTGGGACAGGGAGTTTCCGGAAACACCATATATTTT. Amino acid sequence: CASSLGQGVSGNTIYF.

The chain links TRBV10-3 to TRBJ1-3; D might be TRBD1 (6 bases). Germline CDR1 and CDR2: ENHRY and SYGVKD. The CDR3 has 15 residues. With 4 bases removed from V and 2 bases from J, the gap between germline ends came to 12 bases. CDR3 amino acids: CAISGVQGPGNTIYF. Written as DNA, the CDR3 is TGTGCCATCAGTGGGGTACAGGGCCCTGGAAACACCATATATTTT.

V usage is TRBV6-2 or TRBV6-3 and J usage is TRBJ2-1; D call uncertain. This CDR3 has 12 amino acids. In germline, CDR1 is MNHEY, CDR2 SVGEGT. Trimming stripped 3 bases from V and 5 bases from J, with 5 bases between. The CDR3 loop is CASSYTHNEQFF. The CDR3 region has the DNA TGTGCCAGCAGTTATACACACAATGAGCAGTTCTTC.

The chain carries TRBV28 and TRBJ2-7; D is possibly TRBD1 (5 bases). The V gene's germline CDR1 is MDHEN and CDR2 SYDVKM. V lost 4 bases and J lost 6, with 13 bases in between. The CDR3 is 13 amino acids. Here the CDR3 reads CASSWQGGREQYF. CDR3 nucleotides: TGTGCCAGCAGTTGGCAGGGTGGTCGCGAGCAGTACTTC.

This clone was seen a few times. This chain uses TRBV29-1 with TRBJ1-2; 7 bases line up with TRBD1. The CDR3 is 13 amino acids. V lost 4 bases and J lost 2; bases outside the gene matches: 4. CDR1 and CDR2 from the germline V gene are SQVTM and ANQGSEA. The CDR3 region is CSVVEGANYGYTF. The CDR3 nucleotides read TGCAGCGTTGTAGAGGGGGCGAACTATGGCTACACCTTC. Together with reference TRBV29-1 and TRBJ1-2, the CDR3 gives the full variable domain: SAVISQKPSRDICQRGTSLTIQCQVDSQVTMMFWYRQQPGQSLTLIATANQGSEATYESGFVIDKFPISRPNLTFSTLTVSNMSPEDSSIYLCSVVEGANYGYTFGSGTRLTVV.

The rearrangement links TRBV5-1 to TRBJ1-1; D is possibly TRBD1 (6 bases). Looked up from germline, CDR1 is SGHRS and CDR2 is YFSETQ. The CDR3 consists of 16 residues. Trimming stripped 1 base from V and 2 bases from J, with 15 bases between. The CDR3, as DNA: TGCGCCAGCAGCTTGCTCCCCAGGGGCGGAAACACTGAAGCTTTCTTT. It codes for CASSLLPRGGNTEAFF.

The rearrangement joins TRBV4-2 to TRBJ2-7, with TRBD2 as a possible D gene (6 bases). The CDR3 extends over 14 amino acids. Germline values: CDR1 LGHNA, CDR2 YNFKEQ. Trimming took off 1 base at V and 7 bases at J, with 14 bases between the two ends. CDR3 in amino acids: CASSQGRDSLEQYF. The CDR3 DNA reads TGTGCCAGCAGCCAAGGGAGGGACTCCCTTGAGCAGTACTTC.

A few counts support this clone. V usage is TRBV5-1 and J usage is TRBJ1-3; D not resolved. CDR3 size: 16 residues. With 2 bases removed from V and 0 bases from J, the gap between germline ends came to 12 bases. Germline CDR1 SGHRS, CDR2 YFSETQ. CDR3 bases: TGCGCCAGCAGCTTACAGAGCTTGAGCTCTGGAAACACCATATATTTT. This encodes CASSLQSLSSGNTIYF.

V gene TRBV3-1 (or the pseudogene TRBV3-2) combines with J gene TRBJ1-2; TRBD1 is a possible D gene (5 bases). Trimming shortened V by 4 bases and J by 6 bases, and 12 bases separated the two germline ends. The CDR3 is 13 residues long. Germline V gives CDR1 LGHDT, CDR2 YNNKEL (reference sequence). CDR3 coding DNA: TGTGCCAGCAGCCCCCCGAGCAGGGATGGCTACACCTTC. This gives the protein CASSPPSRDGYTF.

The chain joins TRBV9 to TRBJ2-7, with D hard to call. This CDR3 contains 14 residues. Trimming cost V 0 bases and J 6 bases, with 13 bases left between them. Per the germline V gene, CDR1 is SGDLS and CDR2 is YYNGEE. The CDR3 protein is CASSVDQVSAEQYF. DNA of the CDR3: TGTGCCAGCAGCGTAGATCAGGTTTCTGCCGAGCAGTACTTC.

The chain uses TRBV7-3 and TRBJ2-1; 7 positions match TRBD2. CDR1 is SGHTA and CDR2 is FQGTGA in the germline V gene. This CDR3 has 15 residues. Trimming removed 2 bases from V and 5 bases from J; junction bases left unmatched: 6. The CDR3: CASSLGSGAHNEQFF. The CDR3 DNA sequence: TGTGCCAGCAGCTTAGGGAGCGGGGCCCACAATGAGCAGTTCTTC.

This clone was recorded once. The rearrangement links TRBV7-6 to TRBJ1-3; 9 nucleotides align to TRBD1. The CDR3 is made up of 16 amino acids. With 3 bases clipped from V and 3 bases from J, the junction kept 6 bases outside the gene matches. The germline V gene encodes CDR1 SGHVS and CDR2 FNYEAQ. This CDR3 is CASSLDRGLFGNTIYF. The DNA of the CDR3 is TGTGCCAGCAGCTTGGACAGGGGTTTATTTGGAAACACCATATATTTT.